This T cell receptor (beta chain) originates from a study of T cells in Graves' hyperthyroidism and ophthalmopathy. Study context: Blood from the periphery was taken at initial diagnosis, before any treatment.

Study results and caveats: Most thyroid clonotypes expanded above 0.001 were also detected in blood. For ophthalmopathy, model prediction preceded onset by a median roughly 6.2 months.

Germline lookup yields CDR1 DFQATT and CDR2 SNEGSKA (reference sequence). CDR3 length equals 15 residues. V lost 0 bases and J 2 bases, leaving 13 bases between the germline ends. This clonotype was observed many times. Its antigen remains unidentified. The source of the PBMCs was 10 ml of fresh peripheral blood. The source material, RNA transcripts, was used to amplify TCR beta CDR3 regions. RT-PCR in the first round (using the HTBI primer set) targeted the TCR CDR3. TCRdb recomputed calls from the multiplex PCR reads with MiXCR, one row per CDR3 protein. The sample records hundreds of thousands of distinct CDR3 sequences, approximately 14% being singletons.

The chain uses TRBV20-1 and TRBJ2-5; D is perhaps TRBD1 or TRBD2 (5 bases each). The sequencing input was blood. This TCR was sampled from a middle-aged woman with Graves' ophthalmopathy. The CDR3 protein is CSARDQRGPQETQYF. CDR3 sequence (DNA): TGCAGTGCTAGAGATCAAAGGGGACCTCAAGAGACCCAGTACTTC.